A single sample is the source of the 14 T cell receptor beta chains below, sequenced in a study of blood T cell repertoires in COVID-19. Here immunoSEQ multiplex PCR was the method, and the copy in TCRdb shows in-frame clones only, minus some. Of roughly 120,000 clones listed, approximately 74% were seen once; the top ten hold 6%. The sample comprised peripheral blood. These receptors all come from a man aged 80 or over with COVID-19, enrolled during active disease.

V is TRBV6-5 and J is TRBJ2-6, with D possibly matching TRBD2 (6 bases). Germline lookup yields CDR1 MNHEY and CDR2 SVGAGI. The CDR3 spans 16 residues. Between the trimmed V and J ends, which lost 3 bases and 0 bases, there was a span of 9 bases. CDR3 DNA: TGTGCCAGCAGTTATTTCGGGGGCTCTGGGGCCAACGTCCTGACTTTC. Protein product: CASSYFGGSGANVLTF.

This rearrangement joins TRBV5-1 to TRBJ2-3; 14 nucleotides agree with TRBD2. Germline assignment: CDR1 SGHRS and CDR2 YFSETQ. V dropped 5 bases and J dropped 6; count of bases not matched to a gene: 5. CDR3 length: 15 residues. The CDR3, as DNA: TGCGCCAGCAGGGGACTAGCGGGAGTACGCGATACGCAGTATTTT. This codes for CASRGLAGVRDTQYF.

A note on this clone: At the DNA level, this CDR3 is encoded by other sequences in the same sample as well. The genes are TRBV28 and TRBJ2-7; 9 nucleotides match TRBD1. In germline, CDR1 is MDHEN, CDR2 SYDVKM. The CDR3 loop spans 15 amino acids. The J segment lost 3 bases and the V segment lost 1 base, leaving 4 bases of the junction unmatched. This chain's CDR3 is CASSLSGTGSYEQYF. DNA for the CDR3: TGTGCCAGCAGTTTATCCGGGACAGGGAGCTACGAGCAGTACTTC.

For the CDR3, the DNA is TGTGGGAGCAGGGGGCAGGAAGCTTTCTTT. This sequence encodes CGSRGQEAFF. The chain joins TRBV19 to TRBJ1-1; 8 nucleotides agree with TRBD1. Per germline, CDR1 LNHDA and CDR2 SQIVND (reference sequence). CDR3 length: 10 amino acids.

In regard to this clone: One end of the junction is discordant with germline, which a read error may explain. CDR3 in DNA: TGTGCCAGCAGCTCCCGACATGCCTACGGGCAGTACTTC. It specifies CASSSRHAYGQYF. The genes are TRBV12-3 or TRBV12-4 and TRBJ2-7; D call uncertain. CDR3 length: 13 amino acids.

This chain uses TRBV5-1 with TRBJ1-2; maybe TRBD1 (5 bases). Trimming stripped 4 bases from V and 5 bases from J, with 15 bases between. Per the germline V gene, CDR1 is SGHRS and CDR2 is YFSETQ. The CDR3 spans 14 residues. DNA for the CDR3: TGCGCCAGCAGCCCCGCTCTGACAGATTATGGCTACACCTTC. Translating gives CASSPALTDYGYTF.

V usage is TRBV10-2 and J usage is TRBJ2-7, with TRBD1 matching 8 bases. The germline gives CDR1 WSHSY, CDR2 SAAADI. This CDR3 spans 15 amino acids. V lost 2 bases to trimming and J lost 0 bases; unmatched junction nucleotides: 3. The CDR3, as DNA: TGCGCCAGCAGTGAGGCAGGGGGCTCCTCCTACGAGCAGTACTTC. It translates to CASSEAGGSSYEQYF.

The chain employs TRBV24-1 and TRBJ2-5; D might be TRBD2 (5 bases). Trimming removed 5 bases at V and 5 bases at J, with 14 bases between. Germline values: CDR1 KGHDR, CDR2 SFDVKD. The CDR3 sequence is 14 residues long. CDR3 sequence reads: CATSAGGPRETQYF. The CDR3, as DNA: TGTGCCACCAGTGCAGGCGGGCCTCGGGAGACCCAGTACTTC.

The chain recombines TRBV5-4 with TRBJ2-1, with 13 bases aligning to TRBD2. Looked up from germline, CDR1 is SGHNT and CDR2 is YYREEE (reference sequence). The CDR3 covers 15 residues. V trimming: 5 bases; J trimming: 5 bases; junction bases outside the gene matches: 4. The CDR3, as DNA: TGTGCCAGCAGACCTGGACTAGCGGGAGACAATGAGCAGTTCTTC. This sequence encodes CASRPGLAGDNEQFF.

The V and J genes are TRBV27 and TRBJ2-5; D is possibly TRBD2 (5 bases). Germline V CDR1 and CDR2: MNHEY, SMNVEV (reference sequence). The CDR3 extends over 14 amino acids. V was cut by 4 bases and J by 2 bases, with 11 bases left in between. CDR3 coding DNA: TGTGCCAGCAGTTCACGGGGTCGGCAAGAGACCCAGTACTTC. Translated: CASSSRGRQETQYF.

The chain uses TRBV2 and TRBJ2-5; perhaps TRBD1 as D (6 bases). CDR1 is SNHLY, CDR2 FYNNEI, per germline. With 3 bases removed from V and 7 bases from J, the gap between germline ends came to 15 bases. This CDR3 region has 14 residues. In nucleotides, the CDR3 is TGTGCCAGCAGTGACCCCAGGGGCGGCGGGACCCAGTACTTC. Translating gives CASSDPRGGGTQYF.

The chain couples TRBV24-1 to TRBJ2-1, with 13 bases fitting TRBD2. Germline assignment: CDR1 KGHDR and CDR2 SFDVKD. The CDR3 has 15 amino acids. V lost 3 bases, J lost 7 bases, and 2 bases stayed unmatched. The CDR3: CATSDPGLAGNEQFF. In DNA form, the CDR3 reads TGTGCCACCAGTGATCCGGGACTAGCGGGAAATGAGCAGTTCTTC.

This sequence joins TRBV5-1 and TRBJ1-2; TRBD1 matches at 8 bases. Germline CDR1 and CDR2: SGHRS and YFSETQ. The CDR3 consists of 14 residues. With 4 bases clipped from V and 4 bases from J, the junction kept 6 bases outside the gene matches. The CDR3 region has the DNA TGCGCCAGCAGCCCCGGGACAGGAGCCTATGGCTACACCTTC. Translation gives CASSPGTGAYGYTF.

This clone has a single count. The chain combines TRBV2 with TRBJ1-4; D gene unclear. V was trimmed by 7 bases and J by 4 bases, leaving 7 bases between them. The germline CDR1 and CDR2 sequences are SNHLY and FYNNEI. The CDR3 contains 12 residues. CDR3 in DNA: TGTGCCAGCATCGCGAGTAATGAAAAACTGTTTTTT. It translates to CASIASNEKLFF.